This TCR beta chain comes out of a study of vaccination and CD4 T cells after COVID-19. Study details: Two Hispanic individuals were among six male and four female convalescent patients.

Sequencing of DNA taken from cultured CD4+ T cells relied on the Oncomine TCR Beta short-read assay. The genomic DNA was obtained from cultured CD4+ T cells by extraction with the QIAamp micro DNA kit. Each CDR3 protein gets one entry after TCRdb re-called the PCR reads with MiXCR. The sample has 13,000 or so distinct CDR3 sequences; 58% are singletons. This CDR3 comprises 15 residues. Germline V gene data show CDR1 as DFQATT and CDR2 as SNEGSKA (reference sequence). V was trimmed by 6 bases and J by 0 bases, leaving 16 bases between them. With respect to this clonotype: Its antigen is currently unknown.

As to treatment: approximately nine-day PBMC culture with coronavirus spike peptide pools or control peptides (ViraFEST assay). In the ViraFEST assay, peptide-pool expansion preceded TCR sequencing of expanded clonotypes. V gene TRBV20-1 combines with J gene TRBJ2-3; D is perhaps TRBD1 or TRBD2 (6 bases each). This material consisted of cultured CD4+ T cells from blood, taken after SARS-CoV-2 vaccination. This TCR was recovered from a human donor with COVID-19. The CDR3 nucleotides read TGCAGTGCCCTGAACCCGGGGGCTAGCACAGATACGCAGTATTTT. Translated, it gives CSALNPGASTDTQYF.